The rows below give T cell receptor beta chains drawn from one sample of a study of identical twins. In TCRdb, the 5' RACE reads were re-called with MiXCR into one record per CDR3 protein. In the table there are about 890,000 distinct CDR3 sequences, 10% to 15% of which are singletons. This sample also appeared in a second study, on yellow fever vaccine responses in identical twins.

Sample: PBMCs. These receptors were obtained from a woman in her late teens or twenties in good health. Both conserved end residues are part of each CDR3.

J gene: TRBJ2-7; V gene: TRBV20-1; CDR3 protein: CSATNPGDKGEQYF
J gene: TRBJ2-2; V gene: TRBV12-3/TRBV12-4; CDR3 protein: CASSFAQTRTGELFF
J gene: TRBJ2-3; V gene: TRBV12-3/TRBV12-4; CDR3 protein: CASTYRASGLADSTDTQYF
J gene: TRBJ2-7; V gene: TRBV18; CDR3 protein: CASSVAGGSLEQYF
J gene: TRBJ2-1; V gene: TRBV21-1; CDR3 protein: CASSLNFDRSPYNEQFF
J gene: TRBJ2-3; V gene: TRBV5-1; CDR3 protein: CASSLEGLAGTDTQYF
J gene: TRBJ2-5; V gene: TRBV5-1; CDR3 protein: CASSFNGQGASETQYF
J gene: TRBJ1-2; V gene: TRBV24-1; CDR3 protein: CATSDLSLGEGYTF
J gene: TRBJ2-1; V gene: TRBV6-1; CDR3 protein: CASSEEAGDYNEQFF
J gene: TRBJ2-1; V gene: TRBV6-6; CDR3 protein: CASRTGTSYNEQFF
J gene: TRBJ1-5; V gene: TRBV20-1; CDR3 protein: CSARVAWGNQPQHF
J gene: TRBJ2-3; V gene: TRBV24-1; CDR3 protein: CATSEGMRDTQYF
J gene: TRBJ2-3; V gene: TRBV6-1; CDR3 protein: CASSLYSGRLDTQYF
J gene: TRBJ2-3; V gene: TRBV4-1; CDR3 protein: CASSQGLAGVGDTQYF
J gene: TRBJ2-7; V gene: TRBV4-2; CDR3 protein: CASSQAGTAGYEQYF
J gene: TRBJ2-7; V gene: TRBV20-1; CDR3 protein: CSAVDFYEQYF
J gene: TRBJ2-1; V gene: TRBV20-1; CDR3 protein: CSARDLAGGPYNEQFF
J gene: TRBJ1-1; V gene: TRBV15; CDR3 protein: CATRQGHEDTEAFF
J gene: TRBJ2-5; V gene: TRBV6-2/TRBV6-3; CDR3 protein: CASRYSTGTSGGNQETQYF
J gene: TRBJ1-1; V gene: TRBV6-5; CDR3 protein: CASSFETGDLTEAFF
J gene: TRBJ1-5; V gene: TRBV12-3/TRBV12-4; CDR3 protein: CASSLVSGGGNQPQHF
J gene: TRBJ2-1; V gene: TRBV2; CDR3 protein: CASRERGLGGNEQFF
J gene: TRBJ2-1; V gene: TRBV2; CDR3 protein: CASRGEVDEQFF